Below, 32 T cell receptor beta chains from the same sample are listed, as sequenced in a study of cytomegalovirus exposure and HLA in healthy donors. Amplification used 60 Vbeta primers and 13 Jbeta primers. This table comes from immunoSEQ multiplex PCR, and its TCRdb copy is limited to in-frame clones, with some not included. The table has some 100,000 clones, approximately 70% seen once. The sequenced sample consisted of PBMCs. These receptors all come from a woman in her fifties or sixties in good health and CMV-seropositive.

This chain connects TRBV7-9 to TRBJ2-2, with a weak D call TRBD2 (5 bases). The CDR3 spans 15 residues. Germline V CDR1 and CDR2: SEHNR, FQNEAQ (reference sequence). V was cut by 2 bases and J by 5 bases, with 12 bases left in between. The CDR3 DNA reads as TGTGCCAGCAGCTTACGGGGTGGATCGACCGGGGAGCTGTTTTTT. It codes for CASSLRGGSTGELFF.

The chain joins TRBV13 to TRBJ2-7; TRBD1 matches 11 bases. J was trimmed by 5 bases and V by 1 base; bases with no gene match: 4. In germline, CDR1 is PRHDT, CDR2 FYEKMQ (reference sequence). CDR3 length: 15 amino acids. The CDR3 reads CASSLVGTGGDEQYF. CDR3 in DNA: TGTGCCAGCAGCTTAGTTGGGACAGGGGGGGACGAGCAGTACTTC.

CDR3 amino acids: CASSQAGQGFYEQYF. CDR3 in DNA: TGTGCCAGCAGTCAGGCGGGACAGGGTTTCTACGAGCAGTACTTC. This chain links TRBV6-1 with TRBJ2-7; 9 bases align to TRBD1. CDR3 size: 15 residues. V gave up 5 bases and J gave up 3 bases; unmatched junction bases: 8. Per germline, CDR1 MNHNS and CDR2 SASEGT.

The rearrangement links TRBV27 to TRBJ1-1; the match to TRBD1 covers 8 bases. V shed 4 bases and J 1 base; nucleotides not matched to a gene: 8. This CDR3 is 16 amino acids long. From germline, CDR1 is MNHEY and CDR2 SMNVEV (reference sequence). As DNA, the CDR3 is TGTGCCAGCAGTTCGGGGGACAGGAGGCGGAACACTGAAGCTTTCTTT. It yields the protein CASSSGDRRRNTEAFF.

The V and J genes are TRBV11-3 and TRBJ2-1, with 7 bases identical to TRBD1. J lost 12 bases, V lost 5 bases, and 10 bases had no gene match. The CDR3 has 13 amino acids. Germline CDR1 SGHNT, CDR2 YENEEA. The CDR3 sequence is CASSESGGIGQFF. CDR3 DNA: TGTGCCAGCAGCGAATCAGGGGGTATAGGGCAGTTCTTC. The entire variable domain, with the rest obtained from reference TRBV11-3 and TRBJ2-1, is as follows: EAGVVQSPRYKIIEKKQPVAFWCNPISGHNTLYWYLQNLGQGPELLIRYENEEAVDDSQLPKDRFSAERLKGVDSTLKIQPAELGDSAVYLCASSESGGIGQFFGPGTRLTVL.

The gene calls are TRBV2 and TRBJ2-4; TRBD2 matches 14 bases. The CDR3 sequence is 19 residues long. CDR1 and CDR2 (germline): SNHLY, FYNNEI. Unmatched junction bases numbered 11, after V lost 5 bases and J lost 2 bases. The CDR3, as DNA: TGTGCCAGCAGTCCTTTGGGGACTAGCGGGAGTAGGTCCAAAAACATTCAGTACTTC. Encoded protein: CASSPLGTSGSRSKNIQYF. The variable domain in full, completed from reference TRBV2 and TRBJ2-4, reads EPEVTQTPSHQVTQMGQEVILRCVPISNHLYFYWYRQILGQKVEFLVSFYNNEISEKSEIFDDQFSVERPDGSNFTLKIRSTKLEDSAMYFCASSPLGTSGSRSKNIQYFGAGTRLSVL.

In its sample, this clone was seen a few times. The CDR3 spells CAILTFEGQSYEQYF. CDR3 bases: TGTGCCATCTTGACCTTCGAAGGACAGAGCTACGAGCAGTACTTC. The V gene is TRBV10-3, the J gene TRBJ2-7, with D possibly TRBD1 on 6 matching bases. V was cut by 8 bases and J by 3 bases, with 20 bases left in between. This CDR3 has 15 amino acids. Germline CDR1 is ENHRY and CDR2 is SYGVKD.

The chain links TRBV10-3 to TRBJ2-1; TRBD2 aligns across 8 bases. With V trimmed by 0 bases and J by 0 bases, 4 bases remained unmatched. CDR3 length equals 17 residues. The V gene's germline CDR1 is ENHRY and CDR2 SYGVKD. The CDR3 protein is CAISESGLADSYNEQFF. DNA for the CDR3: TGTGCCATCAGTGAGTCCGGACTAGCAGACTCCTACAATGAGCAGTTCTTC.

The genes are TRBV19 and TRBJ2-2; TRBD1 is a possible D gene (7 bases). CDR3 length: 14 residues. Germline CDR1 and CDR2: LNHDA and SQIVND (reference sequence). The V and J ends lost 6 bases and 6 bases respectively, with 14 bases between them. CDR3 in amino acids: CASRIDREAGELFF. As DNA, the CDR3 is TGTGCCAGTAGGATCGACAGGGAGGCCGGGGAGCTGTTTTTT.

The rearrangement links TRBV5-4 to TRBJ2-7; D gene uncertain. From germline, CDR1 is SGHNT and CDR2 YYREEE (reference sequence). The CDR3 loop spans 13 amino acids. V was shortened by 4 bases and J by 3 bases, with 11 bases between the two germline ends. Written as DNA, the CDR3 is TGTGCCAGCAGCCAACCCGGGTTCTACGAGCAGTACTTC. It encodes CASSQPGFYEQYF.

The chain uses TRBV4-3 and TRBJ2-1; 7 positions agree with TRBD2. J gave up 9 bases and V 3 bases, and 11 bases lay outside the gene matches. Germline assignment: CDR1 LGHNA and CDR2 YSLEER. This CDR3 contains 15 residues. The CDR3 coding sequence is TGCGCCAGCAGCCACTTGGGAGGGGCAGGTGGTGAGCAGTTCTTC. It encodes CASSHLGGAGGEQFF.

V is TRBV2 and J is TRBJ1-2, with 10 bases lining up with TRBD1. Germline V CDR1 and CDR2: SNHLY, FYNNEI. This CDR3 contains 13 residues. V shed 9 bases, J shed 0 bases, and the junction held 1 base outside the gene matches. The CDR3 region has the DNA TGTGCCAGAGGGACAGGGGCTAACTATGGCTACACCTTC. Translation: CARGTGANYGYTF. The full variable domain, in which reference TRBV2 and TRBJ1-2 provide the parts outside the CDR3, is EPEVTQTPSHQVTQMGQEVILRCVPISNHLYFYWYRQILGQKVEFLVSFYNNEISEKSEIFDDQFSVERPDGSNFTLKIRSTKLEDSAMYFCARGTGANYGYTFGSGTRLTVV.

The V call is TRBV28, the J call TRBJ2-3; 10 bases align to TRBD2. V lost 9 bases to trimming and J lost 6 bases; unmatched junction nucleotides: 6. The CDR3 runs 13 residues. Germline lookup yields CDR1 MDHEN and CDR2 SYDVKM. The CDR3 spells CASWTSGRDTQYF. CDR3 nucleotides: TGTGCCAGTTGGACTAGCGGACGTGATACGCAGTATTTT.

The genes are TRBV15 and TRBJ2-1, with D possibly being TRBD2 (6 bases). The CDR3 length is 16 residues. Trimming shortened V by 0 bases and J by 8 bases, and 17 bases separated the two germline ends. In germline, CDR1 is LNHNV, CDR2 YYDKDF (reference sequence). DNA for the CDR3: TGTGCCACCAGCAGAGATCGGCCCCGGGGGTTCGATGAGCAGTTCTTC. Its protein is CATSRDRPRGFDEQFF.

Only a few counts were recorded for this clone. Here the CDR3 DNA reads TGTGCCAGCAGTTACGGACTAGCGGGAGTCCCCGGGGAGCTGTTTTTT. Its translation: CASSYGLAGVPGELFF. J is TRBJ2-2 and V is TRBV27, with 13 bases lining up with TRBD2. V was clipped by 4 bases and J by 6 bases; unmatched bases: 5. CDR1 and CDR2 (germline): MNHEY, SMNVEV (reference sequence). This CDR3 is built from 16 residues.

V is TRBV28 and J is TRBJ2-3; 9 bases line up with TRBD2. The CDR3 consists of 15 residues. The junction had 5 bases not matched to a gene; V was cut back by 4 bases and J by 3 bases. Germline loops: CDR1 MDHEN, CDR2 SYDVKM. CDR3 sequence (DNA): TGTGCCAGCAGTTATAGCGGGAGATCGACAGATACGCAGTATTTT. This translates into CASSYSGRSTDTQYF.

In the case of this clone: An end of the junction differs from the germline gene, which may be a read error. Other DNA sequences in this sample translate to the same CDR3. The chain has TRBV30 and TRBJ2-7; 9 bases agree with TRBD2. The CDR3 length is 13 residues. Germline values: CDR1 GTSNPN, CDR2 SVGIG (reference sequence). Here the CDR3 DNA reads TGCGCCTCGGGGCCGGGACTAGCATTCGAGCAGTACTTC. This sequence encodes CASGPGLAFEQYF.

This clone was observed a handful of times. Mismatch with germline at one junction end may stem from a read error. The chain combines TRBV7-9 with TRBJ2-5, with TRBD1 matching over 8 bases. Germline assignment: CDR1 SEHNR and CDR2 FQNEAQ (reference sequence). The CDR3 sequence is 17 residues long. CDR3 in amino acids: CSSSYRRQGAGRETQYF. The DNA of the CDR3 is TGTTCCAGCAGCTACCGCCGGCAGGGGGCAGGAAGAGAGACCCAGTACTTC.

The chain carries TRBV7-2 and TRBJ2-1, with D perhaps matching TRBD2 (5 bases). In germline, CDR1 is SGHTA, CDR2 FQGNSA. Trimming cost V 4 bases and J 6 bases, with 10 bases left between them. The length of the CDR3 is 13 residues. The CDR3 protein is CASSSGLTNEQFF. The CDR3 DNA sequence: TGTGCCAGCAGCTCTGGACTCACCAATGAGCAGTTCTTC.

This clone was observed a handful of times. This sequence joins TRBV6-5 and TRBJ2-7, with 12 bases matching TRBD2. The germline V gene encodes CDR1 MNHEY and CDR2 SVGAGI. This CDR3 comprises 16 residues. The V gene end was trimmed by 2 bases and the J gene end by 4 bases; junction bases not matched to a gene: 6. CDR3 DNA: TGTGCCAGCAGTTACCTAGCGGGAGGGCTATCATACGAGCAGTACTTC. The encoded protein is CASSYLAGGLSYEQYF.

This clone was counted once. The V gene is TRBV11-2, the J gene TRBJ2-7; TRBD2 matches at 12 bases. V gave up 0 bases and J gave up 0 bases; unmatched junction bases: 9. CDR3 length: 19 residues. Germline CDR1 is SGHAT and CDR2 is FQNNGV. CDR3 in DNA: TGTGCCAGCAGCTTAGAGGTGGGGCTAGCGGGAGGGCCCTCCTACGAGCAGTACTTC. Its protein is CASSLEVGLAGGPSYEQYF.

The rearrangement joins TRBV7-3 to TRBJ1-2; TRBD1 aligns across 9 bases. CDR1 SGHTA and CDR2 FQGTGA come from the germline V gene. This CDR3 has 13 amino acids. V lost 5 bases and J lost 3; bases outside the gene matches: 1. The CDR3 DNA follows: TGTGCCAGCAGCCGGGACAGGGACTATGGCTACACCTTC. Translated: CASSRDRDYGYTF.

The chain employs TRBV11-2 and TRBJ1-4, with D possibly being TRBD1 (6 bases). Looked up from germline, CDR1 is SGHAT and CDR2 is FQNNGV. The CDR3 totals 14 residues. The ends were cut back, 3 bases at V and 12 bases at J, with 17 bases in the middle. The CDR3 loop reads CASSFIRGRVELFF. Written as DNA, the CDR3 is TGTGCCAGCAGCTTTATCAGGGGCCGAGTGGAACTGTTTTTT. The full variable domain, its missing parts supplied by reference TRBV11-2 and TRBJ1-4, is EAGVAQSPRYKIIEKRQSVAFWCNPISGHATLYWYQQILGQGPKLLIQFQNNGVVDDSQLPKDRFSAERLKGVDSTLKIQPAKLEDSAVYLCASSFIRGRVELFFGSGTQLSVL.

J is TRBJ2-7 and V is TRBV28, with TRBD2 matching 9 bases. V gave up 3 bases and J gave up 4 bases; unmatched junction bases: 7. Germline CDR1 reads MDHEN; CDR2 reads SYDVKM. The CDR3 runs to 15 residues. The CDR3 loop is CASSFPSGIGYEQYF. CDR3 sequence (DNA): TGTGCCAGCAGTTTCCCTAGCGGGATAGGTTACGAGCAGTACTTC.

The chain has TRBV9 and TRBJ1-5, with 11 bases lining up with TRBD1. Trimming took 2 bases from V and 8 from J; bases not matched to a gene: 6. The germline V gene has CDR1 SGDLS and CDR2 YYNGEE. CDR3 length equals 15 residues. The CDR3 protein is CASSVGQGAGEPQHF. In DNA form, the CDR3 reads TGTGCCAGCAGCGTTGGACAGGGGGCGGGTGAGCCCCAGCATTTT.

The gene calls are TRBV28 and TRBJ1-3, with D possibly matching TRBD1 (6 bases). Trimming cost V 7 bases and J 4 bases, with 17 bases left between them. Germline V gene sequence: CDR1 MDHEN, CDR2 SYDVKM. CDR3 length equals 15 residues. CDR3 region: CASTSGDLEGNTIYF. In DNA, the CDR3 is TGTGCCAGCACCTCAGGGGATCTGGAAGGAAACACCATATATTTT.

V usage is TRBV21-1 and J usage is TRBJ2-1; TRBD1, the table's D call, lacks a check against the DNA. TRBV21-1 is listed as a pseudogene. CDR3 length: 15 residues. In DNA form, the CDR3 reads TGTGCCAGCAGCAAATGGAATTCGGAGTGGCAGGGTCAGTTCTTC. It specifies CASSKWNSEWQGQFF.

This chain links TRBV6-6 with TRBJ1-1; TRBD1 agrees at 8 bases. Germline loops: CDR1 MNHNY, CDR2 SVGAGI (reference sequence). This CDR3 is built from 15 residues. V was pared by 6 bases and J by 6 bases, with 12 bases of the junction left unmatched. DNA for the CDR3: TGTGCCAGCAGCCTATTCGACAGGGGAGAGGCTGAAGCTTTCTTT. This gives the protein CASSLFDRGEAEAFF.

V and J are TRBV5-1 and TRBJ2-7; 8 bases agree with TRBD1. The CDR3 is 16 amino acids. The germline V gene has CDR1 SGHRS and CDR2 YFSETQ. V lost 4 bases, J lost 3 bases, and 12 bases stayed unmatched. Here the CDR3 reads CASSREPGQGIYEQYF. The CDR3 DNA follows: TGCGCCAGCAGCCGTGAACCCGGACAGGGTATCTACGAGCAGTACTTC.

The chain joins TRBV6-1 to TRBJ2-7; possible D gene TRBD1, 6 bases. CDR3 length: 13 amino acids. The V and J ends lost 6 bases and 4 bases respectively, with 13 bases between them. Germline V gene data show CDR1 as MNHNS and CDR2 as SASEGT. Here the CDR3 reads CASSGGQPYEQYF. CDR3 in DNA: TGTGCCAGCAGCGGAGGACAGCCTTACGAGCAGTACTTC.

As concerns this clone: At one end, the junction sequence differs from germline, possibly due to a read error. CDR3 protein: CSSSRDTSGHRYEQYF. In nucleotides, the CDR3 is TGTTCCAGCAGCCGAGACACTAGCGGGCACCGCTACGAGCAGTACTTC. V gene TRBV7-9 combines with J gene TRBJ2-7; 9 bases align to TRBD2. The CDR3 extends over 16 amino acids. From germline, CDR1 is SEHNR and CDR2 FQNEAQ (reference sequence).

The gene calls are TRBV2 and TRBJ1-1; TRBD1 aligns across 7 bases. The V gene's germline CDR1 is SNHLY and CDR2 FYNNEI. Trimming at V came to 6 bases and at J to 1 base, leaving 8 bases not matched to a gene. This CDR3 spans 15 amino acids. CDR3 in amino acids: CASSPRGPGNTEAFF. The DNA of the CDR3 is TGTGCCAGCAGCCCTAGGGGGCCAGGGAACACTGAAGCTTTCTTT.